The 31 T cell receptor beta chains presented below share a single source sample, sequenced in a study of blood T cell repertoires in COVID-19 (dated by TCRdb to about 2020). The library relied on the immunoSEQ multiplex PCR assay. TCRdb re-hosts the immuneACCESS table, in-frame sequences only. Its copies lack some clones; in the studies checked, an unresolved V gene accounts for under half of them, and the cause for the rest is not known. Counted in this sample were 340,000 or so clones; roughly 87% of them appeared once. Jointly, the top ten make up 1% of the sample. Sequenced input: peripheral blood. The receptors were gathered from a man aged 45-60 years with active or convalescent COVID-19.

Note on this clone: The identical CDR3 is also encoded by other nucleotide sequences in the sample. The chain joins TRBV30 to TRBJ1-5; D is perhaps TRBD1 (6 bases). Germline lookup yields CDR1 GTSNPN and CDR2 SVGIG (reference sequence). Trimming pared 0 bases from V and 1 base from J, leaving 7 bases between. This CDR3 contains 14 residues. The CDR3 spells CAWSVGGSNQPQHF. CDR3 sequence (DNA): TGTGCCTGGAGTGTTGGGGGCAGCAATCAGCCCCAGCATTTT.

This clone was detected only once. The chain has TRBV30 and TRBJ1-1; D remains unclear. The CDR3 spans 14 residues. V shed 1 base and J shed 0 bases, with 9 bases lying between them. Germline lookup yields CDR1 GTSNPN and CDR2 SVGIG (reference sequence). In nucleotides, the CDR3 is TGTGCCTGGAGTGCCTATCTCATGAACACTGAAGCTTTCTTT. Translated, it gives CAWSAYLMNTEAFF.

The chain couples TRBV7-8 to TRBJ2-7, with D maybe TRBD1 (6 bases). This CDR3 is 16 amino acids long. Trimming cost V 0 bases and J 7 bases, with 19 bases left between them. Germline V gene lookup returns CDR1 SGHVS and CDR2 FQNEAQ. The CDR3 sequence is CASSLALYGTLREQYF. In nucleotides, the CDR3 is TGTGCCAGCAGCTTAGCGCTGTACGGGACACTGCGGGAGCAGTACTTC.

The CDR3 protein is CASSGQPNTEAFF. The DNA of the CDR3 is TGTGCCAGCAGTGGACAGCCGAACACTGAAGCTTTCTTT. The chain joins TRBV2 to TRBJ1-1; a weak D match, TRBD1 (5 bases). Trimming took 4 bases from V and 1 from J, leaving 7 bases between them. The CDR3 has 13 residues. Germline CDR1 and CDR2: SNHLY and FYNNEI. The full variable domain, its missing parts supplied by reference TRBV2 and TRBJ1-1, is EPEVTQTPSHQVTQMGQEVILRCVPISNHLYFYWYRQILGQKVEFLVSFYNNEISEKSEIFDDQFSVERPDGSNFTLKIRSTKLEDSAMYFCASSGQPNTEAFFGQGTRLTVV.

This clone turned up a few times. The chain combines TRBV3-1 (or the pseudogene TRBV3-2) with TRBJ1-6; 10 bases match TRBD1. The junction had 7 bases not matched to a gene; V was cut back by 4 bases and J by 10 bases. From germline, CDR1 is LGHDT and CDR2 YNNKEL (reference sequence). The CDR3 has 15 amino acids. The CDR3 DNA reads as TGTGCCAGCAGCCGGTTGGGACAGGGGCAATCACCCCTCCACTTT. This translates into CASSRLGQGQSPLHF.

This sequence joins TRBV4-2 and TRBJ2-5; a possible D gene is TRBD2 (5 bases). This CDR3 has 15 residues. Germline V gives CDR1 LGHNA, CDR2 YNFKEQ. Trimming removed 0 bases from V and 3 bases from J, with 11 bases in between. CDR3 sequence reads: CASSQDIVGEETQYF. The DNA for the CDR3 is TGTGCCAGCAGCCAAGATATAGTGGGAGAAGAGACCCAGTACTTC.

The chain links TRBV5-1 to TRBJ2-1, with TRBD2 identical over 14 bases. The germline CDR1 and CDR2 sequences are SGHRS and YFSETQ. This CDR3 is 19 amino acids long. Trimming took 1 base from V and 5 from J; bases not matched to a gene: 11. The CDR3 loop is CASSLWGLAGEVRHNEQFF. The DNA of the CDR3 is TGCGCCAGCAGCTTGTGGGGACTAGCGGGAGAAGTGAGACACAATGAGCAGTTCTTC. The full variable domain, rest sourced from reference TRBV5-1 and TRBJ2-1, is KAGVTQTPRYLIKTRGQQVTLSCSPISGHRSVSWYQQTPGQGLQFLFEYFSETQRNKGNFPGRFSGRQFSNSRSEMNVSTLELGDSALYLCASSLWGLAGEVRHNEQFFGPGTRLTVL.

The rearrangement links TRBV19 to TRBJ2-3, with D unclear. Germline assignment: CDR1 LNHDA and CDR2 SQIVND (reference sequence). Trimming cost V 3 bases and J 2 bases, with 9 bases left between them. The CDR3 totals 14 residues. CDR3 residues: CASSISGTTDTQYF. The CDR3 bases are TGTGCCAGTAGTATTTCGGGTACCACAGATACGCAGTATTTT. Combining the CDR3 with reference TRBV19 and TRBJ2-3 gives the whole variable domain DGGITQSPKYLFRKEGQNVTLSCEQNLNHDAMYWYRQDPGQGLRLIYYSQIVNDFQKGDIAEGYSVSREKKESFPLTVTSAQKNPTAFYLCASSISGTTDTQYFGPGTRLTVL.

The chain employs TRBV6-5 and TRBJ2-7; D gene unclear. The CDR3 loop spans 11 amino acids. Per the germline V gene, CDR1 is MNHEY and CDR2 is SVGAGI. V dropped 7 bases and J dropped 6 bases, with 10 bases sitting between them. CDR3 amino acids: CASTSLGEQYF. In DNA form, the CDR3 reads TGTGCCAGCACCTCCCTAGGCGAGCAGTACTTC.

This rearrangement joins TRBV19 to TRBJ1-6; unclear D gene. V was cut by 0 bases and J by 7 bases, with 7 bases left in between. Germline V CDR1 and CDR2: LNHDA, SQIVND (reference sequence). CDR3 length: 14 residues. DNA for the CDR3: TGTGCCAGTAGTATAGATCTATGGAATTCACCCCTCCACTTT. Encoded protein: CASSIDLWNSPLHF. Complete variable domain (other parts from reference TRBV19 and TRBJ1-6): DGGITQSPKYLFRKEGQNVTLSCEQNLNHDAMYWYRQDPGQGLRLIYYSQIVNDFQKGDIAEGYSVSREKKESFPLTVTSAQKNPTAFYLCASSIDLWNSPLHFGNGTRLTVT.

The J gene is TRBJ2-5, the V gene TRBV28; D call uncertain. CDR1 is MDHEN and CDR2 is SYDVKM in the germline V gene. Deletions cut 2 bases from V and 2 bases from J, with 18 bases between. The CDR3 spans 17 residues. The CDR3 loop reads CASSLPLGPPRQETQYF. The CDR3 DNA reads as TGTGCCAGCAGTTTACCCCTCGGCCCTCCTAGACAAGAGACCCAGTACTTC. The complete variable domain, with remaining parts taken from reference TRBV28 and TRBJ2-5, reads DVKVTQSSRYLVKRTGEKVFLECVQDMDHENMFWYRQDPGLGLRLIYFSYDVKMKEKGDIPEGYSVSREKKERFSLILESASTNQTSMYLCASSLPLGPPRQETQYFGPGTRLLVL.

This chain joins TRBV7-9 and TRBJ1-5; no firm D call. The germline V gene encodes CDR1 SEHNR and CDR2 FQNEAQ (reference sequence). The CDR3 is made up of 13 amino acids. V shed 5 bases and J shed 0 bases, with 5 bases lying between them. CDR3 in DNA: TGTGCCAGCAGCACAGATAGCAATCAGCCCCAGCATTTT. It yields the protein CASSTDSNQPQHF. Complete variable domain (other parts from reference TRBV7-9 and TRBJ1-5): DTGVSQNPRHKITKRGQNVTFRCDPISEHNRLYWYRQTLGQGPEFLTYFQNEAQLEKSRLLSDRFSAERPKGSFSTLEIQRTEQGDSAMYLCASSTDSNQPQHFGDGTRLSIL.

This rearrangement joins TRBV29-1 to TRBJ2-2; 8 positions agree with TRBD1. The CDR3 totals 15 residues. Germline assignment: CDR1 SQVTM and CDR2 ANQGSEA. V was clipped by 6 bases and J by 1 base; unmatched bases: 7. DNA of the CDR3: TGCAGCGTAGCCGGACAGGGCCTGAACACCGGGGAGCTGTTTTTT. Protein: CSVAGQGLNTGELFF.

This CDR3 reads CSASTGGTDTQYF. CDR3 nucleotide sequence: TGCAGTGCCAGTACAGGGGGCACAGATACGCAGTATTTT. The chain couples TRBV20-1 to TRBJ2-3; 7 bases are a match to TRBD1. From germline, CDR1 is DFQATT and CDR2 SNEGSKA (reference sequence). The CDR3 covers 13 residues. V shed 6 bases, J shed 1 base, and the junction held 4 bases outside the gene matches.

Details on this clone: In the same sample, other DNA sequences code for this CDR3. The chain employs TRBV18 and TRBJ2-3; possibly TRBD2 for D (6 bases). Germline CDR1 and CDR2: KGHSH and LQKENI. The V gene lost 3 bases and the J gene lost 6 bases, with 13 bases spanning the gap. The CDR3 length is 14 residues. The CDR3 sequence is CASSPPGVSDTQYF. The DNA of the CDR3 is TGTGCCAGCTCACCTCCGGGGGTTTCGGATACGCAGTATTTT.

This chain connects TRBV2 to TRBJ1-1; D not resolved. Germline V gene sequence: CDR1 SNHLY, CDR2 FYNNEI. Trimming took off 6 bases at V and 3 bases at J, with 14 bases between the two ends. This CDR3 comprises 14 residues. Here the CDR3 reads CASRFGREDTEAFF. In DNA form, the CDR3 reads TGTGCCAGCAGATTTGGGAGGGAGGACACTGAAGCTTTCTTT. The full variable domain, completed using reference TRBV2 and TRBJ1-1, is EPEVTQTPSHQVTQMGQEVILRCVPISNHLYFYWYRQILGQKVEFLVSFYNNEISEKSEIFDDQFSVERPDGSNFTLKIRSTKLEDSAMYFCASRFGREDTEAFFGQGTRLTVV.

This clone has just one count. V gene TRBV28 combines with J gene TRBJ1-5; TRBD1 aligns across 7 bases. Germline loops: CDR1 MDHEN, CDR2 SYDVKM. The CDR3 consists of 14 residues. J was trimmed by 6 bases and V by 10 bases; bases with no gene match: 12. The CDR3 region has the DNA TGTGCCACCAAGGGGGCGGGCCGTGGTCAGCCCCAGCATTTT. Its translation is CATKGAGRGQPQHF.

This clone was observed once. The rearrangement links TRBV16 to TRBJ1-1; unclear D gene. The CDR3 contains 14 residues. Germline CDR1 KGHSY, CDR2 FQNENV. V was trimmed by 2 bases and J by 3 bases, leaving 10 bases between them. CDR3 residues: CASSQGEGYTEAFF. The CDR3 region has the DNA TGTGCCAGCAGCCAAGGAGAGGGATACACTGAAGCTTTCTTT.

J is TRBJ2-2 and V is TRBV25-1, with 8 nucleotides matching TRBD1. The CDR3 consists of 14 residues. The germline V gene encodes CDR1 MGHDK and CDR2 SYGVNS. V lost 1 base and J lost 8; bases outside the gene matches: 3. The CDR3, as DNA: TGTGCCAGCAGTGAATCAGGGGGCATTGGGGAGCTGTTTTTT. Translation: CASSESGGIGELFF.

The rearrangement joins TRBV3-1 (or the pseudogene TRBV3-2) to TRBJ1-1; TRBD1 agrees at 7 bases. This CDR3 spans 13 amino acids. The V gene end was trimmed by 11 bases and the J gene end by 0 bases; junction bases not matched to a gene: 6. The germline V gene has CDR1 LGHDT and CDR2 YNNKEL (reference sequence). CDR3: CASGTAVNTEAFF. DNA for the CDR3: TGTGCCTCCGGGACAGCCGTGAACACTGAAGCTTTCTTT.

The chain has TRBV10-2 and TRBJ1-1; TRBD1 matches at 8 bases. Germline-derived CDR1 and CDR2 are WSHSY and SAAADI. V gave up 5 bases and J gave up 0 bases; unmatched junction bases: 8. The CDR3 length is 16 residues. The CDR3 sequence is CASSRDRRNMNTEAFF. CDR3 nucleotides: TGCGCCAGCAGTCGGGACAGGCGTAACATGAACACTGAAGCTTTCTTT.

The rearrangement joins TRBV29-1 to TRBJ2-3; 7 bases agree with TRBD2. With V trimmed by 7 bases and J by 1 base, 11 bases remained unmatched. Germline V gene data show CDR1 as SQVTM and CDR2 as ANQGSEA. The CDR3 length is 15 residues. The chain's CDR3 is CSGSRLAERTDTQYF. The CDR3 DNA sequence: TGCAGCGGTTCCAGGCTAGCGGAACGCACAGATACGCAGTATTTT.

The V gene is TRBV6-5, the J gene TRBJ2-7; D ambiguous. Trimming cost V 6 bases and J 1 base, with 13 bases left between them. CDR3 length: 14 amino acids. Per germline, CDR1 MNHEY and CDR2 SVGAGI. CDR3 loop: CASRPIIPSYEQYF. For the CDR3, the DNA is TGTGCCAGCAGACCTATTATCCCTTCCTACGAGCAGTACTTC.

This clone occurred once. The genes are TRBV3-1 (or the pseudogene TRBV3-2) and TRBJ1-2; D ambiguous. Germline CDR1 is LGHDT and CDR2 is YNNKEL (reference sequence). V dropped 1 base and J dropped 13 bases, with 10 bases sitting between them. CDR3 length: 11 residues. The CDR3 DNA reads TGTGCCAGCAGCCAAGGCGATCTCTCCACCTTC. Translating gives CASSQGDLSTF.

J is TRBJ1-4 and V is TRBV6-5, with a possible D match to TRBD1 (6 bases). This CDR3 has 15 amino acids. The germline V gene has CDR1 MNHEY and CDR2 SVGAGI. V was shortened by 4 bases and J by 5 bases, with 14 bases between the two germline ends. CDR3 sequence reads: CASSSRQVSNEKLFF. Written as DNA, the CDR3 is TGTGCCAGCAGTTCCCGACAGGTCTCCAATGAAAAACTGTTTTTT.

V is TRBV7-8 and J is TRBJ2-2; D is unresolved. This CDR3 has 17 residues. V lost 2 bases to trimming and J lost 4 bases, with 17 bases between them. Germline V lookup: CDR1 SGHVS, CDR2 FQNEAQ. CDR3 DNA sequence: TGTGCCAGCAGCTTACCCGCCACCTCGCAGGCCACCGGGGAGCTGTTTTTT. As protein: CASSLPATSQATGELFF.

CDR3 bases: TGTGCCAGCAGGCCCACAGGGGGCCAAGAGACCCAGTACTTC. Translated: CASRPTGGQETQYF. This chain joins TRBV3-1 (or the pseudogene TRBV3-2) and TRBJ2-5; TRBD1 agrees at 8 bases. Germline assignment: CDR1 LGHDT and CDR2 YNNKEL (reference sequence). J lost 1 base, V lost 6 bases, and 4 bases had no gene match. The CDR3 sequence is 14 residues long.

This chain connects TRBV19 to TRBJ2-1, with D possibly matching TRBD2 (6 bases). Per germline, CDR1 LNHDA and CDR2 SQIVND (reference sequence). V lost 3 bases and J 0 bases, leaving 12 bases between the germline ends. The CDR3 sequence is 16 residues long. CDR3 bases: TGTGCCAGTAGTATCCAGCGGGCTAGCTCCTACAATGAGCAGTTCTTC. This gives the protein CASSIQRASSYNEQFF.

The chain uses TRBV10-3 and TRBJ1-4; 10 positions match TRBD1. V shed 3 bases, J shed 6 bases, and the junction held 1 base outside the gene matches. Germline V gene lookup returns CDR1 ENHRY and CDR2 SYGVKD. The CDR3 is made up of 14 amino acids. The CDR3 here is CAISEGQGDEKLFF. The CDR3 region has the DNA TGTGCCATCAGTGAAGGACAGGGGGATGAAAAACTGTTTTTT.

The gene calls are TRBV28 and TRBJ2-5; no clear D gene. Per germline, CDR1 MDHEN and CDR2 SYDVKM. This CDR3 has 11 amino acids. V was pared by 9 bases and J by 4 bases, with 9 bases between. CDR3 DNA: TGTGCCAGTTATTCCGGAGAGACCCAGTACTTC. This codes for CASYSGETQYF.

The chain joins TRBV2 to TRBJ2-7; D ambiguous. The CDR3 covers 12 residues. Per germline, CDR1 SNHLY and CDR2 FYNNEI. V lost 4 bases to trimming and J lost 2 bases, with 6 bases between them. The CDR3 DNA is TGTGCCAGCAGTGCCAGTCCCTACGAGCAGTACTTC. Translated, it gives CASSASPYEQYF.